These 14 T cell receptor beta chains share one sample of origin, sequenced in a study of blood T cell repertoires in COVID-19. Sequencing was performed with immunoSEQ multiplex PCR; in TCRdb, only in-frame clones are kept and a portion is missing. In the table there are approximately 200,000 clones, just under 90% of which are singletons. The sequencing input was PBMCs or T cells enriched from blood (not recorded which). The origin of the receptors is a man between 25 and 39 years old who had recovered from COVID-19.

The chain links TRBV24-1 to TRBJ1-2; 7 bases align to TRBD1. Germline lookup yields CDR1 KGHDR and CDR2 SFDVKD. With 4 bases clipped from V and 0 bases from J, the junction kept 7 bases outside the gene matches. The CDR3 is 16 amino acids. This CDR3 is CATSETGATSNYGYTF. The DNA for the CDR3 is TGTGCCACCAGTGAAACAGGGGCCACATCTAACTATGGCTACACCTTC.

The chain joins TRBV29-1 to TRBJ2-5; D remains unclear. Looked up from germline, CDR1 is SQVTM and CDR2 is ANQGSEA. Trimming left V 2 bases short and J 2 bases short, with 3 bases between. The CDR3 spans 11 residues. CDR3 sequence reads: CSVEQQETQYF. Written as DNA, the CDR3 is TGCAGCGTTGAACAGCAAGAGACCCAGTACTTC.

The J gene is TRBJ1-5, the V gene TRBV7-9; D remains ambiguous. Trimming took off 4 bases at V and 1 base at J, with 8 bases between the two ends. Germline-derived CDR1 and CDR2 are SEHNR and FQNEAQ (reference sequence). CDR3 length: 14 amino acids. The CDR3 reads CASSSTGSNQPQHF. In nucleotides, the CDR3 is TGTGCCAGCAGCTCCACGGGGAGCAATCAGCCCCAGCATTTT.

CDR3 loop: CASSESGLGWGSNGELFF. The CDR3 nucleotides read TGCGCCAGCAGTGAGTCGGGACTAGGTTGGGGGTCGAACGGGGAGCTGTTTTTT. The chain employs TRBV10-1 and TRBJ2-2; the match to TRBD2 covers 8 bases. V was clipped by 0 bases and J by 7 bases; unmatched bases: 13. This CDR3 has 18 residues. Looked up from germline, CDR1 is WNHNN and CDR2 is SYGVQD (reference sequence).

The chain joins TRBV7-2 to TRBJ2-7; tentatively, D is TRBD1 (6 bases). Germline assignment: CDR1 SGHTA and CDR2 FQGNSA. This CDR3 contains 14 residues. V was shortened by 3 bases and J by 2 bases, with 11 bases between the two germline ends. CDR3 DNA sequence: TGTGCCAGCAGCTTCCAGACAGGAACCTACGAGCAGTACTTC. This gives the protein CASSFQTGTYEQYF.

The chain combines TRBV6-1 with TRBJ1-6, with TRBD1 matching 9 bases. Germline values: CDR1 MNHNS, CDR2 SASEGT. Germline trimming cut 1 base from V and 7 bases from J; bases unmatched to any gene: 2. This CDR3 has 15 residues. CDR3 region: CASSEGDRVNSPLHF. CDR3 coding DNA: TGTGCCAGCAGTGAAGGGGACAGGGTGAATTCACCCCTCCACTTT.

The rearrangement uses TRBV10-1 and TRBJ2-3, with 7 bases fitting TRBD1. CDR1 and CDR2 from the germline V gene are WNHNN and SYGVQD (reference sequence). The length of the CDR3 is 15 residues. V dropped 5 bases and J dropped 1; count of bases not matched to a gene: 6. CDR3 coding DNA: TGCGCCAGCAGTATCGCACAGGGGCGCACAGATACGCAGTATTTT. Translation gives CASSIAQGRTDTQYF.

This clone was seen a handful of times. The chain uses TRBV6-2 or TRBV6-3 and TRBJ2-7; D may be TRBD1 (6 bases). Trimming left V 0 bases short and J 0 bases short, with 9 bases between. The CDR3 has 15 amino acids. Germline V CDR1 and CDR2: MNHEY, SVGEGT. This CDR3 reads CASSYSGTSSYEQYF. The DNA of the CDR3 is TGTGCCAGCAGTTACTCCGGGACATCCTCCTACGAGCAGTACTTC.

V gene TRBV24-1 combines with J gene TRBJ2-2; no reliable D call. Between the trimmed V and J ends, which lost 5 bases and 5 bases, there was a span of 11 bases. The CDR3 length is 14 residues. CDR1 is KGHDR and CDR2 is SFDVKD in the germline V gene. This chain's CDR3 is CATSGPLRTGELFF. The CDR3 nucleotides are TGTGCCACCAGTGGCCCACTAAGGACCGGGGAGCTGTTTTTT.

In nucleotides, the CDR3 is TGTGCCAGCAGCGGAACCGGGACAGGGAGCACAGATACGCAGTATTTT. It specifies CASSGTGTGSTDTQYF. The chain links TRBV9 to TRBJ2-3; 9 bases align to TRBD1. J gave up 0 bases and V 3 bases, and 5 bases lay outside the gene matches. The CDR3 extends over 16 amino acids. The germline CDR1 and CDR2 sequences are SGDLS and YYNGEE.

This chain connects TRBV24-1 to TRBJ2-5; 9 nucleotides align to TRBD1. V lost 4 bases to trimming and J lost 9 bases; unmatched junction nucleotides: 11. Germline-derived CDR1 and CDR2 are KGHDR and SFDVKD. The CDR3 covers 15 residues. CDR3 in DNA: TGTGCCACCAGTGAGGGAGGACAGGGGAGGGAGGCCCAGTACTTC. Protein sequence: CATSEGGQGREAQYF.

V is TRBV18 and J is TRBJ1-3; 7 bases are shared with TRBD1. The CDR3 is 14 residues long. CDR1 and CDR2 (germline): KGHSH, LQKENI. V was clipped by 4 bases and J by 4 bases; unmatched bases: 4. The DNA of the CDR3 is TGTGCCAGCTCACAGGGACAGCGCGGAAACACCATATATTTT. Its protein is CASSQGQRGNTIYF.

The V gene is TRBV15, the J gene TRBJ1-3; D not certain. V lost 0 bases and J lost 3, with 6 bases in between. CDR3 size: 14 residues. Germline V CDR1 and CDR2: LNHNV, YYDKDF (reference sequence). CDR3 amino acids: CATSREIHGNTIYF. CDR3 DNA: TGTGCCACCAGCAGAGAGATACATGGAAACACCATATATTTT.

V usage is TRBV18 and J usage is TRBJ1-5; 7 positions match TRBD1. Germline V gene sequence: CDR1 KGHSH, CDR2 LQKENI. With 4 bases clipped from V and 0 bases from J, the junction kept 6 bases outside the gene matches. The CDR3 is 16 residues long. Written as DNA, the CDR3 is TGTGCCAGCTCACTACTTGACAGGGATAGCAATCAGCCCCAGCATTTT. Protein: CASSLLDRDSNQPQHF.